What follows are 21 T cell receptor beta chains derived from one specimen sequenced in a study of T cell repertoires in cytomegalovirus infection. TCRdb reanalysed the reads using MiXCR and keeps one entry per CDR3 protein. The repertoire holds roughly 500,000 distinct CDR3 sequences, with about 33% as singletons. Their cognate antigens are unknown. Source: cultured PBMCs, taken from culture after CMV antigen stimulation. These receptors originate from a human donor in good health (CMV status not recorded). Some clones in this sample may be carry-over from other donors' samples.

This clonotype was recorded a few times. The rearrangement uses TRBV7-9 and TRBJ2-1; 10 nucleotides line up with TRBD2. Germline loops: CDR1 SEHNR, CDR2 FQNEAQ (reference sequence). The junction had 5 bases not matched to a gene; V was cut back by 7 bases and J by 2 bases. This CDR3 has 15 residues. As DNA, the CDR3 is TGTGCCAGCACCTCTGGACTAGCGGCCTACAATGAGCAGTTCTTC. Its translation is CASTSGLAAYNEQFF. Variable domain in full (rest from reference TRBV7-9 and TRBJ2-1): DTGVSQNPRHKITKRGQNVTFRCDPISEHNRLYWYRQTLGQGPEFLTYFQNEAQLEKSRLLSDRFSAERPKGSFSTLEIQRTEQGDSAMYLCASTSGLAAYNEQFFGPGTRLTVL.

The sample holds a few counts of this clonotype. The chain combines TRBV27 with TRBJ2-5; no firm D call. Trimming left V 3 bases short and J 5 bases short, with 10 bases between. In germline, CDR1 is MNHEY, CDR2 SMNVEV (reference sequence). This CDR3 comprises 13 residues. The CDR3 bases are TGTGCCAGCAGTTTTAGTATGGGGGAGACCCAGTACTTC. Its protein is CASSFSMGETQYF.

This clonotype was found a few times. This sequence joins TRBV11-2 and TRBJ2-4; D is perhaps TRBD1 (5 bases). V was clipped by 5 bases and J by 4 bases, with 21 bases between them. The CDR3 is made up of 17 amino acids. Germline CDR1 reads SGHAT; CDR2 reads FQNNGV. The CDR3 nucleotides read TGTGCCAGCAGCCACCTGTGGACACCGGCACCAAAAAACATTCAGTACTTC. Protein sequence: CASSHLWTPAPKNIQYF.

The chain uses TRBV6-2 or TRBV6-3 and TRBJ2-7, with a possible D match to TRBD1 (5 bases). Trimming shortened V by 2 bases and J by 4 bases, and 9 bases separated the two germline ends. This CDR3 is 13 amino acids long. Germline V CDR1 and CDR2: MNHEY, SVGEGT. Here the CDR3 reads CASSYTRQYEQYV. The CDR3 bases are TGTGCCAGCAGTTACACCAGACAGTACGAGCAGTACGTC.

The chain is built from TRBV27 and TRBJ2-3; D remains unclear. Deletions cut 3 bases from V and 4 bases from J, with 11 bases between. The CDR3 loop spans 14 amino acids. CDR1 is MNHEY, CDR2 SMNVEV, per germline (reference sequence). DNA of the CDR3: TGTGCCAGCAGTTTGTTCGGTTACCCAGATACGCAGTATTTT. Its protein product is CASSLFGYPDTQYF.

This clonotype was seen many times. V gene TRBV7-3 combines with J gene TRBJ2-1; the D gene is possibly TRBD2 (5 bases). The V end was cut by 5 bases, the J end by 1 base, with 12 bases between. In germline, CDR1 is SGHTA, CDR2 FQGTGA. The CDR3 is 15 residues long. The CDR3 nucleotides read TGTGCCAGCAGCCCAAATGGAGGTTCCTACAATGAGCAGTTCTTC. Translating it yields CASSPNGGSYNEQFF.

Note on this clonotype: No DNA is shown, since the ends of the CDR3 on it are uncertain; the CDR3 is the one TCRdb lists. V and J are TRBV28 and TRBJ1-4; the D call in the table, TRBD1, was not verified against the DNA. Germline CDR1 and CDR2: MDHEN and SYDVKM. The CDR3 has 15 residues if both end residues are counted. CDR3 in amino acids: CASSSSGQTNEKLFF.

This chain uses TRBV19 with TRBJ2-3; 8 bases match TRBD2. CDR1 is LNHDA and CDR2 is SQIVND in the germline V gene (reference sequence). CDR3 length: 16 amino acids. Trimming at V came to 6 bases and at J to 2 bases, leaving 10 bases not matched to a gene. The CDR3: CASRAGRREATDTQYF. DNA for the CDR3: TGTGCCAGTAGGGCGGGGCGGCGGGAGGCCACAGATACGCAGTATTTT.

This clonotype has only a few counts. J is TRBJ1-6 and V is TRBV4-3; a possible D gene is TRBD1 (6 bases). CDR3 length: 18 residues. V lost 0 bases, J lost 8 bases, and 20 bases lay in between. Germline V gene lookup returns CDR1 LGHNA and CDR2 YSLEER. The CDR3 spells CASSQEVGAGKVYSPLHF. DNA for the CDR3: TGCGCCAGCAGCCAAGAGGTGGGGGCAGGGAAGGTGTATTCACCCCTCCACTTT.

This clonotype was seen a handful of times. V gene TRBV5-6 combines with J gene TRBJ2-3, with 11 positions matching TRBD2. Germline V lookup: CDR1 SGHDT, CDR2 YYEEEE. The length of the CDR3 is 19 residues. Germline trimming cut 4 bases from V and 0 bases from J; bases unmatched to any gene: 13. The CDR3 region is CASSAALAGEISSTDTQYF. CDR3 DNA: TGTGCCAGCAGCGCCGCACTAGCGGGAGAGATCTCTAGCACAGATACGCAGTATTTT.

The sample holds one count of this clonotype. The junction does not match germline at one end; this may be a read error. The chain carries TRBV2 and TRBJ2-1; D call uncertain. Germline-derived CDR1 and CDR2 are SNHLY and FYNNEI. The CDR3 totals 16 residues. The CDR3 region has the DNA TGTGCCAGCAGTGAAGCTCCGGAAGAATCCTACAATGAGCAGTCCTTC. It encodes CASSEAPEESYNEQSF. Filled out from reference TRBV2 and TRBJ2-1, the complete variable domain reads EPEVTQTPSHQVTQMGQEVILRCVPISNHLYFYWYRQILGQKVEFLVSFYNNEISEKSEIFDDQFSVERPDGSNFTLKIRSTKLEDSAMYFCASSEAPEESYNEQSFGPGTRLTVL.

This clonotype was seen only a few times. The rearrangement uses TRBV19 and TRBJ2-6, with TRBD2 as a possible D gene (6 bases). Germline values: CDR1 LNHDA, CDR2 SQIVND (reference sequence). This CDR3 is 13 amino acids long. Trimming removed 10 bases at V and 2 bases at J, with 9 bases between. CDR3 DNA sequence: TGTGCCACCGGGGGACCTGGGGCCAACGTCCTGACTTTC. It codes for CATGGPGANVLTF.

The chain couples TRBV27 to TRBJ1-4; D remains ambiguous. V gave up 5 bases and J gave up 0 bases, with 13 bases separating them. The CDR3 length is 16 residues. The germline CDR1 and CDR2 sequences are MNHEY and SMNVEV (reference sequence). CDR3 protein: CASSARGVATNEKLFF. The CDR3 DNA follows: TGTGCCAGCAGTGCCCGTGGAGTCGCAACTAATGAAAAACTGTTTTTT.

For this clonotype: Given a much more abundant clone one base away, this may be a read error. Since the CDR3 does not end with the conserved phenylalanine or tryptophan, this likely comes from a read error. J is TRBJ2-2 and V is TRBV7-2; D is undetermined. The CDR3 loop spans 14 amino acids. Trimming removed 0 bases from V and 4 bases from J, with 6 bases in between. Germline assignment: CDR1 SGHTA and CDR2 FQGNSA. In nucleotides, the CDR3 is TGTGCCAGCAGCTTAGCCCCGACCACCGGGGAGCTGTTTTCT. This encodes CASSLAPTTGELFS.

V and J are TRBV28 and TRBJ1-1, with D maybe TRBD1 (6 bases). Germline CDR1 and CDR2: MDHEN and SYDVKM. The CDR3 covers 14 residues. Trimming shortened V by 9 bases and J by 5 bases, and 19 bases separated the two germline ends. In nucleotides, the CDR3 is TGTGCCAGTGGCCTCACGAGGGGGGGTACTGAAGCTTTCTTT. It specifies CASGLTRGGTEAFF.

This clonotype has a handful of counts. In DNA, the CDR3 is TGTGCCAGCAGTTTACCCCCCTCCCGGGGCAGGGGCCGTAGCACTGAAGCTTTCTTT. It translates to CASSLPPSRGRGRSTEAFF. V and J are TRBV28 and TRBJ1-1; possibly TRBD1 for D (6 bases). Looked up from germline, CDR1 is MDHEN and CDR2 is SYDVKM. The CDR3 sequence is 19 residues long. The V gene lost 2 bases and the J gene lost 4 bases, with 26 bases spanning the gap.

This chain links TRBV6-2 or TRBV6-3 with TRBJ2-3; perhaps TRBD2 as D (5 bases). The CDR3 runs 13 residues. Per germline, CDR1 MNHEY and CDR2 SVGEGT. V lost 6 bases and J 3 bases, leaving 10 bases between the germline ends. CDR3 DNA sequence: TGTGCCAGCAGGGAGATAGCGACAGATACGCAGTATTTT. It is translated as CASREIATDTQYF.

The rearrangement joins TRBV19 to TRBJ1-5; a possible D gene is TRBD1 (5 bases). CDR1 is LNHDA and CDR2 is SQIVND in the germline V gene (reference sequence). V shed 2 bases and J shed 5 bases, with 19 bases lying between them. The length of the CDR3 is 17 residues. The CDR3 sequence: CASSIRGTVGIHQPQHF. The CDR3 DNA sequence: TGTGCCAGTAGTATAAGGGGCACAGTCGGGATTCATCAGCCCCAGCATTTT.

CDR3 region: CASSPGTWTYEQYF. The CDR3 DNA sequence: TGTGCCAGCAGCCCGGGGACTTGGACCTACGAGCAGTACTTC. The rearrangement uses TRBV6-6 and TRBJ2-7, with a possible D match to TRBD2 (6 bases). The germline V gene has CDR1 MNHNY and CDR2 SVGAGI (reference sequence). V was trimmed by 6 bases and J by 2 bases, leaving 14 bases between them. There are 14 residues in the CDR3.

This chain connects TRBV20-1 to TRBJ2-1; TRBD2 is a possible D gene (6 bases). CDR3 length equals 15 residues. Trimming pared 6 bases from V and 1 base from J, leaving 16 bases between. Per the germline V gene, CDR1 is DFQATT and CDR2 is SNEGSKA (reference sequence). Here the CDR3 reads CSANTPDYSYNEQFF. The CDR3 nucleotides are TGCAGTGCGAATACCCCGGACTATTCCTACAATGAGCAGTTCTTC.

This clonotype was found many times. V usage is TRBV7-2 and J usage is TRBJ2-5; a possible D gene is TRBD2 (6 bases). The CDR3 has 17 residues. CDR1 and CDR2 from the germline V gene are SGHTA and FQGNSA. V lost 1 base, J lost 0 bases, and 15 bases lay in between. DNA for the CDR3: TGTGCCAGCAGCTTAGGGGGTGTAGCGGTTTACCAAGAGACCCAGTACTTC. This codes for CASSLGGVAVYQETQYF.